This TCR beta chain was observed in a study of chemoradiotherapy in HPV16-positive cancers (dated by TCRdb to between 2021 and 2024). For context, the study as a whole: Using functional T-cell assays on cells from two HPV16-positive patients, the researchers defined candidate HPV-specific T-cell clones and common TCR motifs. The candidate HPV-specific TCRs and motifs were subsequently tracked in TCR repertoires obtained from roughly 78 patients with HPV-related cancers. The study asked whether T-cell immunity against the HPV oncoproteins E6 and E7 changes during chemoradiotherapy and whether it affects survival. What the research found in general, with its limitations: Expansion of candidate HPV-specific clones and E7-related TCR motifs was observed in the tumor microenvironment during treatment, whereas no such expansion was observed for non-HPV-specific T cells. In HPV16-positive patients, expansion of HPV-responsive T cells during chemoradiotherapy was found to be associated with improved recurrence-free survival. Only a couple of HPV16-positive patients were used to derive the functional definition of HPV-specific T cells, and the survival association was reported for HPV16-positive patients.

A note on this clone: Its antigen remains unidentified. Base qualities are not provided; no much larger clone lies one nucleotide away.

Because repertoires were sampled repeatedly during chemoradiotherapy, clonal expansion in the tumor microenvironment could be followed. The method behind the library was the immunoSEQ multiplex PCR assay. TCRdb obtained this table from immuneACCESS and retained in-frame rearrangements with V and J assigned. These tables miss some clones; where compared with another copy, unresolved V genes account for less than half of the shortfall, and the remainder is unexplained. The sample table lists some 14,000 clones, under 80% of them with a count of one. About 1.3% of the sample is in the top ten clones. This specimen was acquired from a patient who underwent chemoradiotherapy. The receptor was derived from a human donor with HPV-associated anogenital cancer.

The nucleotides are TGTGCCAGTAGTATGACAGTAGACTCCTATAATTCACCCCTCCACTTT. This sequence encodes CASSMTVDSYNSPLHF. The sequence is built from TRBV19 and TRBJ1-6; D gene: possibly TRBD1, on 5 matching bases. The CDR3 runs 16 amino acids, cysteine and phenylalanine included. The CDR3 DNA has 48 bases and is translated from base 1. In the germline V gene (reference sequence), CDR1 corresponds to LNHDA and CDR2 to SQIVND. The trim is 3 bases for V and 0 bases for J, with a gap of 9 bases between the germline ends.